What follows is one T cell receptor beta chain and its context. The target antigen is unknown. This sample was included in a study of TIL therapy for anti-PD-1-resistant metastatic lung cancer. Overall study: Tumors had a median PD-L1 proportion score of approximately 6.4%. Most patients had lung adenocarcinoma; a handful of tumors were EGFR-mutant, two ALK-rearranged; half smoked currently or formerly.

The time point here: pre-treatment sample, taken before nivolumab and TIL therapy. The tumor samples were excised metastases, mostly pleural nodules or supraclavicular lymph nodes. Stage 4 NSCLC adults joined between October 2017 and 2020. The libraries were made with immunoSEQ v3. Data came from immunoSEQ multiplex PCR; TCRdb stores just in-frame clones and leaves some out. The sample records some 12,000 clones, 50% to 75% being singletons. This CDR3 spans 15 amino acids. The germline gives CDR1 ENHRY, CDR2 SYGVKD. The V end lost 3 bases, the J end lost 2 bases, and 14 bases lay between the germline ends. Study outcomes and limitations: TIL cultures after expansion showed higher clonality and lower diversity than baseline tumor (median roughly 6.3% vs 31%).

V and J are TRBV10-3 and TRBJ2-7; the D gene is possibly TRBD2 (5 bases). The TCR originated in a person between 25 and 80 years old with non-small cell lung cancer. Sequenced material: tumor tissue, taken at baseline. CDR3 nucleotides: TGTGCCATCAGTGACGCCGGACGGGGAGCCTACGAGCAGTACTTC. Its protein product is CAISDAGRGAYEQYF.